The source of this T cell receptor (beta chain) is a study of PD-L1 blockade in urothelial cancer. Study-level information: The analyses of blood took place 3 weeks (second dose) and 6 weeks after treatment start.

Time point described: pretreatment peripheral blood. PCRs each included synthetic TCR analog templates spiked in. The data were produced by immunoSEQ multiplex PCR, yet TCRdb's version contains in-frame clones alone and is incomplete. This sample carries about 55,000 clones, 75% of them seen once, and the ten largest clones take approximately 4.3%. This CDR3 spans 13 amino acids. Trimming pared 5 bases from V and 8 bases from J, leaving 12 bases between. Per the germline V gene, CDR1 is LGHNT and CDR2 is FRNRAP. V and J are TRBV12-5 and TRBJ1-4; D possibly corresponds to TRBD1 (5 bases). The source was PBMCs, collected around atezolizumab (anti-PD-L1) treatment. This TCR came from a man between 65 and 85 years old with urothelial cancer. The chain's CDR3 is CASGDSAAEKLFF. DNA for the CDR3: TGTGCTAGTGGTGACAGCGCCGCCGAAAAACTGTTTTTT.